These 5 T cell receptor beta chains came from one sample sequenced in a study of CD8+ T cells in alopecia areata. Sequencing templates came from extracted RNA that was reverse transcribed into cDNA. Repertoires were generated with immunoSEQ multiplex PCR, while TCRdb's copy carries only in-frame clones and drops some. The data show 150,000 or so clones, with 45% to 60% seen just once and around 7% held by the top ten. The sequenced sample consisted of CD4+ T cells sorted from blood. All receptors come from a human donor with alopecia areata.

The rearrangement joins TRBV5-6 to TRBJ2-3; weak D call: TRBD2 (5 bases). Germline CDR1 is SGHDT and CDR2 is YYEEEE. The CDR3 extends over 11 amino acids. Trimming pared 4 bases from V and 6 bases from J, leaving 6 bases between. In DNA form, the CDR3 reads TGTGCCAGCAGCCGAGGGGATACGCAGTATTTT. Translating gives CASSRGDTQYF.

The CDR3 coding sequence is TGTGCCAGCAGCTGGCGGCCGACCCCCAATGAGCAGTTCTTC. Its protein is CASSWRPTPNEQFF. The V and J genes are TRBV9 and TRBJ2-1; D call uncertain. Between the trimmed V and J ends, which lost 4 bases and 6 bases, there was a span of 14 bases. This CDR3 has 14 amino acids. The germline V gene encodes CDR1 SGDLS and CDR2 YYNGEE. The full variable domain, its missing parts supplied by reference TRBV9 and TRBJ2-1, is DSGVTQTPKHLITATGQRVTLRCSPRSGDLSVYWYQQSLDQGLQFLIQYYNGEERAKGNILERFSAQQFPDLHSELNLSSLELGDSALYFCASSWRPTPNEQFFGPGTRLTVL.

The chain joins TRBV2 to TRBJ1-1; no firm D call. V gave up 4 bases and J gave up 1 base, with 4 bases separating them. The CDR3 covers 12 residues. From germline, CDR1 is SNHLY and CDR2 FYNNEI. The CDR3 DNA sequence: TGTGCCAGCAGTGTAGGGAACACTGAAGCTTTCTTT. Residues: CASSVGNTEAFF.

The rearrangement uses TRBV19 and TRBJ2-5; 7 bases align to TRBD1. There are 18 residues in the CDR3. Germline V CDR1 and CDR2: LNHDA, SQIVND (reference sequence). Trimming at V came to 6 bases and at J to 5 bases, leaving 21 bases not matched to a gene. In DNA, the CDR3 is TGTGCCAGTAGGGAGTCGGGACAGCCCGAATTTCGTGGGGAGACCCAGTACTTC. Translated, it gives CASRESGQPEFRGETQYF.

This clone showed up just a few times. CDR3 residues: CASSSQGNTEAFF. The CDR3 DNA follows: TGTGCCAGCTCCTCCCAGGGCAACACTGAAGCTTTCTTT. The gene calls are TRBV19 and TRBJ1-1; TRBD1 is a possible D gene (5 bases). Germline V gene lookup returns CDR1 LNHDA and CDR2 SQIVND (reference sequence). Between the trimmed V and J ends, which lost 9 bases and 2 bases, there was a span of 13 bases. The CDR3 runs to 13 residues. Full variable domain (remainder filled in from reference TRBV19 and TRBJ1-1): DGGITQSPKYLFRKEGQNVTLSCEQNLNHDAMYWYRQDPGQGLRLIYYSQIVNDFQKGDIAEGYSVSREKKESFPLTVTSAQKNPTAFYLCASSSQGNTEAFFGQGTRLTVV.